This TCR beta chain emerged from a study of neurological immune-mediated disorders. Study results and limitations: Subjects shared no identical expanded-clone CDR3 amino acid sequences, suggesting private TCR-beta repertoires in all groups.

CDR1 DFQATT and CDR2 SNEGSKA come from the germline V gene (reference sequence). Trimming stripped 4 bases from V and 2 bases from J, with 7 bases between. The CDR3 length is 12 residues. Template-switch 5'RACE cDNA synthesis added a 10-nucleotide unique molecular identifier. TCRdb used MiXCR to reprocess the 5' RACE reads, holding one entry per CDR3 protein. The sample shows about 38,000 distinct CDR3 sequences, around 4.8% of them seen only once. In its sample, this clonotype was seen many times. Its antigen is unidentified. Sorted libraries used around 910,000 CD4+ or CD8+ T cells. V and J are TRBV20-1 and TRBJ2-3; no clear D gene. The sequenced sample was CD4+ T cells from blood. This sequence originates from a man between 18 and 29 years old in good health. The CDR3 DNA reads as TGCAGTGCTACTAAAGACACAGATACGCAGTATTTT. Protein product: CSATKDTDTQYF.